The sample holds a few counts of the clone carrying this T cell receptor beta chain. Its antigen is unidentified. TCRdb reprocessed the reads with MiXCR, giving one entry per CDR3 protein. The table includes some 150,000 distinct CDR3 sequences, roughly a quarter detected once. The germline V gene encodes CDR1 SGHVS and CDR2 FNYEAQ. This CDR3 has 15 amino acids. The V and J ends lost 7 bases and 5 bases, in that order; junction bases with no gene match: 10. The data belong to a study of T cell repertoires in cytomegalovirus infection. At the level of the study: Based on public TCR beta signatures, there were indications of CMV infection and of a matching HLA type.

Broader study findings: It was HLA-C-restricted CMV-specific TCR beta clonotypes that dominated the response ex vivo. Of the TCR beta families, the public ones yielded a cumulative frequency that identified carriers of CMV plus the relevant HLA.

The specimen was PBMCs. This rearrangement joins TRBV7-6 to TRBJ2-1; 8 bases are a match to TRBD2. The origin of this receptor is a human donor in good health (CMV status not recorded). Some clones in this sample may be carry-over from other donors' samples. Here the CDR3 reads CASTPEAGGHNEQFF. The DNA of the CDR3 is TGTGCCAGCACCCCAGAGGCGGGGGGCCACAATGAGCAGTTCTTC.